Below, 22 T cell receptor beta chains from the same sample are listed, as sequenced in a study of cytomegalovirus exposure and HLA in healthy donors. Researchers ran the PCR with 60 Vbeta and 13 Jbeta primers. Profiling relied on immunoSEQ multiplex PCR, and the TCRdb table lists in-frame clones only, not all of them. The sample consists of 100,000 to 150,000 clones, 60% to 85% of them appearing once. Sequencing input: PBMCs. These receptors all come from a man over 45 in good health and CMV-seronegative.

Turning to this clone: Compared with germline, one end of the junction differs, possibly owing to a read error. The chain couples TRBV7-9 to TRBJ1-4; D call uncertain. The germline V gene encodes CDR1 SEHNR and CDR2 FQNEAQ (reference sequence). The CDR3 covers 15 residues. The CDR3 spells CSSSFWAPTNEKLFF. CDR3 sequence (DNA): TGTTCCAGCAGCTTTTGGGCCCCAACTAATGAAAAACTGTTTTTT. Based on the CDR3 plus reference TRBV7-9 and TRBJ1-4, the full variable domain is DTGVSQNPRHKITKRGQNVTFRCDPISEHNRLYWYRQTLGQGPEFLTYFQNEAQLEKSRLLSDRFSAERPKGSFSTLEIQRTEQGDSAMYLCSSSFWAPTNEKLFFGSGTQLSVL.

The chain uses TRBV11-3 and TRBJ1-1; 7 bases fit TRBD1. The CDR3 is 14 amino acids. The germline CDR1 and CDR2 sequences are SGHNT and YENEEA. Trimming took 5 bases from V and 1 from J; bases not matched to a gene: 4. CDR3 region: CASSRDSTNTEAFF. The CDR3 bases are TGTGCCAGCAGCCGGGACAGCACGAACACTGAAGCTTTCTTT.

Worth noting for this clone: At one end the junction does not follow the germline gene, possibly because of a read error. The same CDR3 can be traced to other DNA sequences in this sample. V and J are TRBV7-9 and TRBJ2-2; 8 bases align to TRBD1. Germline V gene sequence: CDR1 SEHNR, CDR2 FQNEAQ (reference sequence). The CDR3 runs 17 residues. CDR3 nucleotides: TGCGCCAGCAGCTCCCGGAGGGTCAGGGGGCATGGCGGGGAGCTGTTTTTT. It codes for CASSSRRVRGHGGELFF.

V usage is TRBV6-4 and J usage is TRBJ2-1; 10 bases are shared with TRBD1. Germline V gene data show CDR1 as MRHNA and CDR2 as SNTAGT. The CDR3 loop spans 15 amino acids. V was pared by 5 bases and J by 9 bases, with 10 bases of the junction left unmatched. CDR3 bases: TGTGCCAGCAGTAGACAGGGGGCGTCAAGGGGTGAGCAGTTCTTC. It yields the protein CASSRQGASRGEQFF.

This chain connects TRBV6-1 to TRBJ2-7, with D perhaps matching TRBD1 (6 bases). Between the trimmed V and J ends, which lost 7 bases and 1 base, there was a span of 11 bases. Germline V gene data show CDR1 as MNHNS and CDR2 as SASEGT. The CDR3 is 13 amino acids. The CDR3 spells CASTYRESYEQYF. Here the CDR3 DNA reads TGTGCCAGCACCTACAGGGAGTCCTACGAGCAGTACTTC.

The V gene is TRBV30, the J gene TRBJ2-3; D is perhaps TRBD1 (5 bases). Germline V gives CDR1 GTSNPN, CDR2 SVGIG (reference sequence). The CDR3 has 13 amino acids. The V and J ends lost 7 bases and 4 bases respectively, with 15 bases between them. CDR3 in DNA: TGTGCCTATAACCACAGGAATCCAGATACGCAGTATTTT. It yields the protein CAYNHRNPDTQYF.

This clone appeared once. The rearrangement links TRBV5-1 to TRBJ2-3; TRBD2 aligns across 10 bases. The CDR3 has 16 residues. V shed 2 bases and J 7 bases; nucleotides not matched to a gene: 10. Germline CDR1 reads SGHRS; CDR2 reads YFSETQ. The CDR3 DNA reads TGCGCCAGCAGCTTACCGCTAGCGGGGGCAATAAATACGCAGTATTTT. Encoded protein: CASSLPLAGAINTQYF.

This chain uses TRBV29-1 with TRBJ1-2, with D perhaps matching TRBD1 (5 bases). Germline loops: CDR1 SQVTM, CDR2 ANQGSEA. The CDR3 spans 11 residues. V lost 4 bases, J lost 4 bases, and 7 bases lay in between. CDR3 sequence: CSVGGVYGYTF. In DNA, the CDR3 is TGCAGCGTTGGGGGGGTCTATGGCTACACCTTC.

The chain joins TRBV5-1 to TRBJ2-4; 10 bases align to TRBD1. J gave up 8 bases and V 4 bases, and 6 bases lay outside the gene matches. Germline V gives CDR1 SGHRS, CDR2 YFSETQ. This CDR3 comprises 14 residues. The CDR3 coding sequence is TGCGCCAGCAGCCTCTCCGGGACAGGGGACATTCAGTACTTC. Translated, it gives CASSLSGTGDIQYF.

A word on this clone: The CDR3 end shows no conserved phenylalanine or tryptophan, and so a read error is likely. The chain recombines TRBV10-3 with TRBJ2-7, with D possibly matching TRBD1 (5 bases). The germline V and J ends were trimmed by 7 bases and 2 bases, with 24 bases remaining between them. Germline assignment: CDR1 ENHRY and CDR2 SYGVKD. The CDR3 runs 17 residues. For the CDR3, the DNA is TGTGCCATCATGGTAGGAAGAGACAGTCACCCTCCCTACGAGCAGTACGAC. This gives the protein CAIMVGRDSHPPYEQYD.

The V gene is TRBV6-5, the J gene TRBJ2-1; 10 bases are shared with TRBD2. V shed 5 bases, J shed 10 bases, and the junction held 11 bases outside the gene matches. This CDR3 comprises 15 residues. Germline loops: CDR1 MNHEY, CDR2 SVGAGI. The CDR3 loop is CASSGSLAGLSEQFF. DNA of the CDR3: TGTGCCAGCAGTGGGTCACTAGCGGGGCTCTCAGAGCAGTTCTTC.

This clone was detected only a few times. This chain uses TRBV19 with TRBJ1-4, with a possible D match to TRBD1 (5 bases). Germline V gene lookup returns CDR1 LNHDA and CDR2 SQIVND (reference sequence). The CDR3 totals 14 residues. Trimming stripped 4 bases from V and 8 bases from J, with 14 bases between. The CDR3 is CASSTGELFEKLFF. Here the CDR3 DNA reads TGTGCCAGTAGTACGGGGGAATTGTTCGAAAAACTGTTTTTT.

This sequence joins TRBV11-3 and TRBJ2-5; 9 bases agree with TRBD1. The trim removed 5 bases at V and 1 base at J, leaving 8 bases unmatched. The CDR3 has 16 residues. Germline assignment: CDR1 SGHNT and CDR2 YENEEA. The CDR3 reads CASSTSTGGSQETQYF. In nucleotides, the CDR3 is TGTGCCAGCAGCACCTCGACAGGGGGTAGCCAAGAGACCCAGTACTTC. Full variable domain (rest looked up from reference TRBV11-3 and TRBJ2-5): EAGVVQSPRYKIIEKKQPVAFWCNPISGHNTLYWYLQNLGQGPELLIRYENEEAVDDSQLPKDRFSAERLKGVDSTLKIQPAELGDSAVYLCASSTSTGGSQETQYFGPGTRLLVL.

The V gene is TRBV6-5, the J gene TRBJ1-3; the D is unclear. CDR1 and CDR2 from the germline V gene are MNHEY and SVGAGI. This CDR3 is 12 amino acids long. The V end was cut by 7 bases, the J end by 2 bases, with 6 bases between. CDR3 protein: CASTGAGNTIYF. DNA for the CDR3: TGTGCCAGCACCGGGGCTGGAAACACCATATATTTT.

The V call is TRBV19, the J call TRBJ2-2; 8 bases are shared with TRBD1. Trimming at V came to 5 bases and at J to 6 bases, leaving 5 bases not matched to a gene. Germline lookup yields CDR1 LNHDA and CDR2 SQIVND (reference sequence). This CDR3 contains 14 residues. CDR3 DNA: TGTGCCAGTAGTCTAGGACAGGGCCCCGGGGAGCTGTTTTTT. Amino acids: CASSLGQGPGELFF.

The chain couples TRBV5-5 to TRBJ2-3; 9 positions match TRBD1. This CDR3 is 14 amino acids long. The germline gives CDR1 SGHKS, CDR2 YYEKEE (reference sequence). The V segment lost 7 bases and the J segment 0 bases; nucleotides outside the gene matches: 3. This CDR3 is CASGQGMSTDTQYF. Here the CDR3 DNA reads TGTGCCAGCGGACAGGGGATGAGCACAGATACGCAGTATTTT.

The chain couples TRBV28 to TRBJ2-2, with 13 bases that match TRBD2. V shed 4 bases and J 5 bases; nucleotides not matched to a gene: 10. The length of the CDR3 is 18 residues. Germline loops: CDR1 MDHEN, CDR2 SYDVKM. The CDR3: CASSSRLAGGRNTGELFF. In DNA, the CDR3 is TGTGCCAGCAGTTCCCGACTAGCGGGGGGCCGTAATACCGGGGAGCTGTTTTTT.

This chain connects TRBV28 to TRBJ1-5, with a possible D match to TRBD1 (6 bases). Trimming shortened V by 7 bases and J by 1 base, and 17 bases separated the two germline ends. The CDR3 is 16 amino acids. CDR1 and CDR2 (germline): MDHEN, SYDVKM. CDR3 nucleotides: TGTGCCAGCAAAACAACAGGGATAGGAAGCAATCAGCCCCAGCATTTT. This translates into CASKTTGIGSNQPQHF.

The CDR3 spells CASRITGGPGELFF. The CDR3 coding sequence is TGTGCCAGCAGAATAACAGGGGGCCCCGGGGAGCTGTTTTTT. The chain links TRBV25-1 to TRBJ2-2; 9 bases line up with TRBD1. Germline values: CDR1 MGHDK, CDR2 SYGVNS. V lost 6 bases and J lost 6; bases outside the gene matches: 5. The CDR3 contains 14 residues.

The rearrangement joins TRBV9 to TRBJ1-1; D is possibly TRBD1 (5 bases). Trimming stripped 6 bases from V and 5 bases from J, with 14 bases between. The CDR3 consists of 13 residues. CDR1 SGDLS and CDR2 YYNGEE come from the germline V gene. The CDR3: CASNPGGGTEAFF. The CDR3 DNA follows: TGTGCCAGCAACCCGGGGGGTGGAACTGAAGCTTTCTTT. The full variable domain, in which reference TRBV9 and TRBJ1-1 provide the parts outside the CDR3, is DSGVTQTPKHLITATGQRVTLRCSPRSGDLSVYWYQQSLDQGLQFLIQYYNGEERAKGNILERFSAQQFPDLHSELNLSSLELGDSALYFCASNPGGGTEAFFGQGTRLTVV.

This clone was seen just once. The chain is built from TRBV5-4 and TRBJ2-5, with 8 bases fitting TRBD2. Germline-derived CDR1 and CDR2 are SGHNT and YYREEE (reference sequence). Trimming removed 1 base from V and 4 bases from J; junction bases left unmatched: 9. This CDR3 contains 16 residues. CDR3 sequence reads: CASSLSGGGRGETQYF. Written as DNA, the CDR3 is TGTGCCAGCAGCTTGTCTGGCGGGGGGAGGGGAGAGACCCAGTACTTC.

The table lists this clone with a count of one. The V call is TRBV19, the J call TRBJ1-1, with a tentative D call TRBD1 (5 bases). V was trimmed by 3 bases and J by 11 bases, leaving 13 bases between them. Germline V gives CDR1 LNHDA, CDR2 SQIVND (reference sequence). The length of the CDR3 is 12 residues. This chain's CDR3 is CASSIQVGAAFF. The DNA for the CDR3 is TGTGCCAGTAGTATTCAGGTAGGGGCCGCTTTCTTT.